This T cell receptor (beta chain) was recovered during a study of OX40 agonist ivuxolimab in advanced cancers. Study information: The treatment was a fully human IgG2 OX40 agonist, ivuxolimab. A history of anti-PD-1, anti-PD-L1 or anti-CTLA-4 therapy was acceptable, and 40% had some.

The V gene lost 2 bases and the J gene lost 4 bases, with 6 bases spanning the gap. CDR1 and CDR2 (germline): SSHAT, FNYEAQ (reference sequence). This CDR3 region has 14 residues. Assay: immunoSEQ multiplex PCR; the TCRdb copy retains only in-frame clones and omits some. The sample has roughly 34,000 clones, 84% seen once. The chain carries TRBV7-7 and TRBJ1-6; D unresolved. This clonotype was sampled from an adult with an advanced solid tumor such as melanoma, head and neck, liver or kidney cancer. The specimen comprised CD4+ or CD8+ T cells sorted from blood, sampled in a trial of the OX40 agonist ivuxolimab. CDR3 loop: CASSLNSYNSPLHF. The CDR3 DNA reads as TGTGCCAGCAGCTTAAACAGTTATAATTCACCCCTCCACTTT.